This record looks at one TCR beta chain sequence and its context. These data originate in a study of blood T cell repertoires in COVID-19. Background on the study: Acute-phase and convalescent COVID-19 samples originated in the United States, Italy and Spain. PBMCs, B-cell-depleted T cells, or T cells provided the cDNA or gDNA that made up the material.

Germline V gene data show CDR1 as LNHDA and CDR2 as SQIVND (reference sequence). The CDR3 sequence is 14 residues long. The V end was cut by 4 bases, the J end by 3 bases, with 12 bases between. In the original analysis: Reference gene primer amplification gave estimated nucleated cell counts. Assay used: immunoSEQ multiplex PCR; TCRdb lists only in-frame clones, some missing. That table furnishes V, J and clone size, whereas the DNA furnished D and trimming. The table includes about 10,000 clones, roughly nine tenths detected once. The TCR sequence derives from a human donor in a cohort sampled during active COVID-19. The chain carries TRBV19 and TRBJ2-5; a weak D match, TRBD2 (5 bases). The sample taken for sequencing was peripheral blood. In DNA form, the CDR3 reads TGTGCCAGTAGTAGGTCGGGGTCGGAAGAGACCCAGTACTTC. Translation: CASSRSGSEETQYF. Full variable domain (remainder filled in from reference TRBV19 and TRBJ2-5): DGGITQSPKYLFRKEGQNVTLSCEQNLNHDAMYWYRQDPGQGLRLIYYSQIVNDFQKGDIAEGYSVSREKKESFPLTVTSAQKNPTAFYLCASSRSGSEETQYFGPGTRLLVL.